The 14 T cell receptor beta chains below were found in one sample sequenced in a study of blood T cells in healthy people across ages. Through a sample-barcoded 5' primer and a J-beta primer mix, a second PCR was run for roughly 6 to 12 cycles. TCRdb re-analysed the 5' RACE reads in MiXCR, keeping a single row per CDR3 protein. Counted here are roughly 700,000 distinct CDR3 sequences, approximately 31% occurring once; the ten biggest clones make up 15%. The specimen was blood. The receptor set was obtained from a woman older than 75 in good health.

With respect to this clonotype: Just one base apart from a much larger clone, this may be a read error. The V and J genes are TRBV28 and TRBJ2-4; D ambiguous. The CDR3 extends over 13 amino acids. V was cut by 3 bases and J by 6 bases, with 9 bases left in between. Germline CDR1 MDHEN, CDR2 SYDVKM. CDR3 bases: TGTGCCAGCAGTTTTACCAGGCGAAACATTCAGTACTTC. Translation gives CASSFTRRNIQYF.

The chain joins TRBV7-2 to TRBJ2-1; 8 bases are a match to TRBD2. CDR3 length equals 16 residues. With V trimmed by 4 bases and J by 5 bases, 10 bases remained unmatched. CDR1 and CDR2 (germline): SGHTA, FQGNSA. The CDR3 DNA follows: TGTGCCAGCAGCTCCCGACTAGCGAGATCTAACAATGAGCAGTTCTTC. It specifies CASSSRLARSNNEQFF.

This clonotype occurred many times. J is TRBJ2-5 and V is TRBV10-3; 7 bases map to TRBD1. V shed 6 bases and J 2 bases; nucleotides not matched to a gene: 9. The CDR3 contains 15 residues. Germline values: CDR1 ENHRY, CDR2 SYGVKD. In DNA form, the CDR3 reads TGTGCCATCAGCCAGACAGGGAAAGTTCAAGAGACCCAGTACTTC. It codes for CAISQTGKVQETQYF.

The chain has TRBV7-9 and TRBJ2-7, with TRBD1 matching 10 bases. Germline loops: CDR1 SEHNR, CDR2 FQNEAQ (reference sequence). CDR3 length: 15 amino acids. Trimming at V came to 6 bases and at J to 2 bases, leaving 7 bases not matched to a gene. The DNA for the CDR3 is TGTGCCAGCAGGGCTGCCGGGACAGGGGCCTACGAGCAGTACTTC. Amino acid sequence: CASRAAGTGAYEQYF.

This clonotype was observed many times. The CDR3 sequence: CASSYSTVTYHEQYF. For the CDR3, the DNA is TGTGCCAGCAGTTACTCTACAGTGACATACCACGAGCAGTACTTC. The chain links TRBV6-2 or TRBV6-3 to TRBJ2-7; D gene unclear. Germline V CDR1 and CDR2: MNHEY, SVGEGT. Trimming pared 0 bases from V and 5 bases from J, leaving 14 bases between. The CDR3 spans 15 residues.

J is TRBJ2-1 and V is TRBV20-1, with 7 bases identical to TRBD1. V was clipped by 3 bases and J by 0 bases; unmatched bases: 8. The CDR3 consists of 16 residues. CDR1 and CDR2 (germline): DFQATT, SNEGSKA (reference sequence). The CDR3 DNA reads TGCAGTGCTAGTGAGATTGCAGGGGGCTCCTACAATGAGCAGTTCTTC. Protein: CSASEIAGGSYNEQFF.

In this sample, this clonotype turned up many times. CDR3 in amino acids: CSASPGLALETQYF. The DNA of the CDR3 is TGCAGTGCTTCGCCGGGACTAGCGTTAGAGACCCAGTACTTC. The V call is TRBV20-1, the J call TRBJ2-5; 10 bases fit TRBD2. This CDR3 has 14 amino acids. Trimming removed 5 bases from V and 4 bases from J; junction bases left unmatched: 7. Germline-derived CDR1 and CDR2 are DFQATT and SNEGSKA (reference sequence).

The CDR3 bases are TGTGCCAGCAGCGTGGTGCCGTTGCGGGGGGGACCCGTTCCGAACACCGGGGAGCTGTTTTTT. It is translated as CASSVVPLRGGPVPNTGELFF. This chain uses TRBV9 with TRBJ2-2; 9 nucleotides match TRBD2. Germline values: CDR1 SGDLS, CDR2 YYNGEE. CDR3 length: 21 residues. V shed 2 bases, J shed 0 bases, and the junction held 17 bases outside the gene matches.

There are many counts of this clonotype. The V gene is TRBV20-1, the J gene TRBJ2-7; TRBD2 agrees at 7 bases. Germline loops: CDR1 DFQATT, CDR2 SNEGSKA (reference sequence). This CDR3 has 13 amino acids. V lost 6 bases and J lost 1; bases outside the gene matches: 6. CDR3 DNA: TGCAGTGCGACCGGGACTAATTCCTACGAGCAGTACTTC. Its protein is CSATGTNSYEQYF.

The chain uses TRBV2 and TRBJ2-1; 11 nucleotides line up with TRBD2. This CDR3 is 14 amino acids long. Germline loops: CDR1 SNHLY, CDR2 FYNNEI. V gave up 6 bases and J gave up 10 bases; unmatched junction bases: 8. The CDR3 sequence is CASSPGLAAKEQFF. CDR3 in DNA: TGTGCCAGCAGCCCGGGACTAGCGGCTAAGGAGCAGTTCTTC.

As for this clonotype: With a much larger clone just one base away, this may be a read error. It is likely a read error, because the conserved phenylalanine at the end of the CDR3 is missing. The CDR3 protein is CASSFGSSGANVLTV. CDR3 nucleotide sequence: TGTGCCAGCAGCTTTGGATCCTCTGGGGCCAACGTCCTGACTGTC. This chain links TRBV5-4 with TRBJ2-6; D not resolved. Germline CDR1 and CDR2: SGHNT and YYREEE (reference sequence). V shed 2 bases and J shed 0 bases, with 6 bases lying between them. This CDR3 contains 15 residues.

This clonotype was observed at least ten times. The chain has TRBV5-1 and TRBJ2-3; D remains ambiguous. Trimming left V 1 base short and J 6 bases short, with 6 bases between. The CDR3 covers 12 residues. Germline loops: CDR1 SGHRS, CDR2 YFSETQ. The CDR3 here is CASSLKADTQYF. DNA for the CDR3: TGCGCCAGCAGCTTGAAGGCGGATACGCAGTATTTT.

The chain has TRBV4-2 and TRBJ2-7; D possibly corresponds to TRBD2 (5 bases). Germline values: CDR1 LGHNA, CDR2 YNFKEQ. The CDR3 has 15 amino acids. The DNA for the CDR3 is TGTGCCAGCATCCAAGATGGAGAGGGTTGGTACGAGCAGTACGTC. Residues: CASIQDGEGWYEQYV.

This clonotype was detected once. A read error may produce the germline difference seen at one junction end. The genes are TRBV6-2 or TRBV6-3 and TRBJ1-1; a possible D gene is TRBD1 (5 bases). CDR3 length: 14 amino acids. The germline V gene encodes CDR1 MNHEY and CDR2 SVGEGT. The CDR3 DNA is TGTGCCAGCAGTTACGGCAGGGCGAACACTAAAGCTTTCTTT. Translation: CASSYGRANTKAFF.